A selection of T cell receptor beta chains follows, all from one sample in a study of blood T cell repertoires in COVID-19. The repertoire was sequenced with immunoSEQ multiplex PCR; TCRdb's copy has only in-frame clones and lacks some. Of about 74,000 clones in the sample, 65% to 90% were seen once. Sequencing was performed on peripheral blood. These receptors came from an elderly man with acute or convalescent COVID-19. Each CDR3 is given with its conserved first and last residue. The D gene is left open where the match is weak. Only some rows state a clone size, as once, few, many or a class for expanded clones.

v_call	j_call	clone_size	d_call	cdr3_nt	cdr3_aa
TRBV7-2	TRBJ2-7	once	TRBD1	TGTGCCAGCAGCCAACAGGGGAACTACTACGAGCAGTACTTC	CASSQQGNYYEQYF
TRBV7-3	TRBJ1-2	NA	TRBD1	TGTGCCAGCAGCTCAACCGGGACAGGGGGCGGCTACACCTTC	CASSSTGTGGGYTF
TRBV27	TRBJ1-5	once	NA	TGTGCCAGCAAGTCCGGGAATCAGCCCCAGCATTTT	CASKSGNQPQHF
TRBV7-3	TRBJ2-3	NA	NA	TGTGCCAGCAGATCGACAGATACAGATACGCAGTATTTT	CASRSTDTDTQYF
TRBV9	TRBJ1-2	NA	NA	TGTGCCAGCAGCCTCCGGACATGGGGCTACACCTTC	CASSLRTWGYTF
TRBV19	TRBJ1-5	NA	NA	TGTGCCAGTAGTATGGGGCAGCGCAGCAATCAGCCCCAGCATTTT	CASSMGQRSNQPQHF
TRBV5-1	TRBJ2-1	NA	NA	TGCGCCAGCAGCTTGGAACACGACAAAGGCAATGAGCAGTTCTTC	CASSLEHDKGNEQFF
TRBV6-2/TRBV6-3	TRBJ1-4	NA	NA	TGTGCCAGCAGTTTTCAGGTCTACTCTGCAACTAATGAAAAACTGTTTTTT	CASSFQVYSATNEKLFF
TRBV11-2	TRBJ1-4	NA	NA	TGTGCCAGCAGCCCTATCGGAGTCGGAAATGAAAAACTGTTTTTT	CASSPIGVGNEKLFF
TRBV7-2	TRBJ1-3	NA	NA	TGTGCCAGCAGCAGGAGGAGAGGGACCATATATTTT	CASSRRRGTIYF
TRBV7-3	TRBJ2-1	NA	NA	TGTGCCAGCAGCTCCAAGAGGCCCAACCACATCTACAATGAGCAGTTCTTC	CASSSKRPNHIYNEQFF
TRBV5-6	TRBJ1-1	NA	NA	TGTGCCAGCAGCCCGCGAGACACCGAAGCTTTCTTT	CASSPRDTEAFF
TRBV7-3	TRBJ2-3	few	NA	TGTGCCAGCAGCACCCGGGACATGCTTAGAGGGAGCGAGATTCCAGATACGCAGTATTTT	CASSTRDMLRGSEIPDTQYF
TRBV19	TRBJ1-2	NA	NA	TGTGCCAGTAGTATAGATCACGGAGCTAACTATGGCTACACCTTC	CASSIDHGANYGYTF
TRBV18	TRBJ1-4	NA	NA	TGTGCCAGCTCGTCACAGCTATCTAATGAAAAACTGTTTTTT	CASSSQLSNEKLFF
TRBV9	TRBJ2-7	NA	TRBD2	TGTGCCAGCAGCGTGGGGACTAGCGCCGGTTCCTACGAGCAGTACTTC	CASSVGTSAGSYEQYF
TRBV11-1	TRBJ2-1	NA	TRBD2	TGTGCCAGCAGCACACTAGCGTTCGCCTACAATGAGCAGTTCTTC	CASSTLAFAYNEQFF
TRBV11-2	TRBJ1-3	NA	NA	TGTGCCAGCAGCCCGGACCGCAGGGCCCCGGGGGACACCATATATTTT	CASSPDRRAPGDTIYF
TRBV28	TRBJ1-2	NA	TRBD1	TGTGCCAGCAGTCTAAAACAGGGGGTAATTTTCTATGGCTACACCTTC	CASSLKQGVIFYGYTF
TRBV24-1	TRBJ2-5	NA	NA	TGTGCCACCAGTGATCAGAAGACAGGACACCAAGAGACCCAGTACTTC	CATSDQKTGHQETQYF
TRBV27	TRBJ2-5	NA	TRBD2	TGTGCCAGCAGTTTATTTAAAGGAGGGGAGGGTGAGACCCAGTACTTC	CASSLFKGGEGETQYF
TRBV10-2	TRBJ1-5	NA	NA	TGCGCCAGCAGTGACCGGCAGGTCAATCAGCCCCAGCATTTT	CASSDRQVNQPQHF
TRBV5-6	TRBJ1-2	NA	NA	TGTGCCAGCACCTCCATGCGGGGCTCTAGGTATGGCTACACCTTC	CASTSMRGSRYGYTF
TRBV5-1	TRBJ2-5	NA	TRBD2	TGCGCCAGCAGCTCTAGACTAGCGGGGGGTCAAGAGACCCAGTACTTC	CASSSRLAGGQETQYF
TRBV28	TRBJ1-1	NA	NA	TGTGCCAGCAGTTTATGGAGTACTGAAGCTTTCTTT	CASSLWSTEAFF
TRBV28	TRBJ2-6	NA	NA	TGTGCCAGCAGTTTATCCAGGGCTATTGGGGCCAACGTCCTGACTTTC	CASSLSRAIGANVLTF
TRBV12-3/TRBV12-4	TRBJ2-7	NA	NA	TGTGCCAGCAGCCCACAGGGCTACGAGCAGTACTTC	CASSPQGYEQYF